The 22 T cell receptor beta chains given below trace back to one sample, sequenced in a study of T cell responses to AZD1222 COVID-19 vaccine. Some clones are missing from TCRdb's copy, which holds only in-frame ones; the method was immunoSEQ multiplex PCR. In the table there are under 200,000 clones, around 92% of which are singletons. This sample comprised peripheral blood, obtained 28 days after the second AZD1222 dose. The source is an adult who received the AZD1222 COVID-19 vaccine.

The genes are TRBV7-2 and TRBJ2-7; the D call may be TRBD1 or TRBD2 (5 bases each). V shed 1 base and J shed 5 bases, with 15 bases lying between them. CDR3 length: 15 residues. Germline V gene lookup returns CDR1 SGHTA and CDR2 FQGNSA. For the CDR3, the DNA is TGTGCCAGCAGCTTAGAGAGGGGTCGCATGGACGAGCAGTACTTC. This translates into CASSLERGRMDEQYF.

V is TRBV30 and J is TRBJ2-1; 10 nucleotides line up with TRBD2. Germline CDR1 GTSNPN, CDR2 SVGIG (reference sequence). The CDR3 is made up of 13 amino acids. J was trimmed by 7 bases and V by 0 bases; bases with no gene match: 0. In nucleotides, the CDR3 is TGTGCCTGGAGTGTGACTAGCGGGAATGAGCAGTTCTTC. It translates to CAWSVTSGNEQFF. Full variable domain (remainder filled in from reference TRBV30 and TRBJ2-1): SQTIHQWPATLVQPVGSPLSLECTVEGTSNPNLYWYRQAAGRGLQLLFYSVGIGQISSEVPQNLSASRPQDRQFILSSKKLLLSDSGFYLCAWSVTSGNEQFFGPGTRLTVL.

The rearrangement links TRBV3-1 (or the pseudogene TRBV3-2) to TRBJ1-3; D is unclear. The V end lost 3 bases, the J end lost 4 bases, and 7 bases lay between the germline ends. Per the germline V gene, CDR1 is LGHDT and CDR2 is YNNKEL (reference sequence). This CDR3 region has 13 residues. The DNA for the CDR3 is TGTGCCAGCAGCCAGCGGTCCGGAAACACCATATATTTT. Encoded protein: CASSQRSGNTIYF.

This chain joins TRBV13 and TRBJ2-3; a possible D gene is TRBD2 (7 bases). The germline CDR1 and CDR2 sequences are PRHDT and FYEKMQ (reference sequence). The CDR3 consists of 18 residues. Trimming stripped 5 bases from V and 3 bases from J, with 24 bases between. Here the CDR3 reads CASSPSRLRGGRTDTQYF. The CDR3 bases are TGTGCCAGCAGCCCCAGCCGCCTCAGGGGAGGGAGAACAGATACGCAGTATTTT.

V gene TRBV6-6 combines with J gene TRBJ2-6; D unresolved. CDR3 length: 16 residues. Germline loops: CDR1 MNHNY, CDR2 SVGAGI (reference sequence). Trimming stripped 6 bases from V and 1 base from J, with 13 bases between. Written as DNA, the CDR3 is TGTGCCAGCAGCCTCGGACCCTCTTCTGGGGCCAACGTCCTGACTTTC. Protein: CASSLGPSSGANVLTF.

The chain joins TRBV4-3 to TRBJ2-4; unclear D gene. Trimming shortened V by 1 base and J by 8 bases, and 6 bases separated the two germline ends. This CDR3 spans 12 amino acids. Germline lookup yields CDR1 LGHNA and CDR2 YSLEER. CDR3 nucleotides: TGCGCCAGCAGCCAAGGGGTGGACATTCAGTACTTC. This translates into CASSQGVDIQYF.

This sequence joins TRBV3-1 (or the pseudogene TRBV3-2) and TRBJ1-3; D gene uncertain. With 1 base removed from V and 0 bases from J, the gap between germline ends came to 4 bases. The germline V gene encodes CDR1 LGHDT and CDR2 YNNKEL (reference sequence). The CDR3 length is 14 residues. The CDR3 region has the DNA TGTGCCAGCAGCCAAGGAGTCTCTGGAAACACCATATATTTT. Translation: CASSQGVSGNTIYF.

CDR3 coding DNA: TGCGCCAGCAGCTTGGACCCGACAGGGGTGGCTGAAAAACTGTTTTTT. Translated: CASSLDPTGVAEKLFF. V gene TRBV5-1 combines with J gene TRBJ1-4; TRBD1 agrees at 8 bases. The CDR3 sequence is 16 residues long. J was trimmed by 7 bases and V by 0 bases; bases with no gene match: 8. Germline values: CDR1 SGHRS, CDR2 YFSETQ.

This clone was recorded only once. The chain recombines TRBV28 with TRBJ1-1; no clear D. The CDR3 totals 16 residues. Trimming pared 5 bases from V and 4 bases from J, leaving 20 bases between. Germline CDR1 is MDHEN and CDR2 is SYDVKM. CDR3 in amino acids: CASSRPGGVQGTEAFF. CDR3 DNA sequence: TGTGCCAGCAGTCGACCGGGCGGAGTCCAAGGCACTGAAGCTTTCTTT. Together with reference TRBV28 and TRBJ1-1, the CDR3 gives the full variable domain: DVKVTQSSRYLVKRTGEKVFLECVQDMDHENMFWYRQDPGLGLRLIYFSYDVKMKEKGDIPEGYSVSREKKERFSLILESASTNQTSMYLCASSRPGGVQGTEAFFGQGTRLTVV.

The chain couples TRBV13 to TRBJ2-1, with 7 bases that match TRBD2. V was clipped by 5 bases and J by 1 base; unmatched bases: 11. The CDR3 consists of 17 residues. The germline V gene has CDR1 PRHDT and CDR2 FYEKMQ (reference sequence). CDR3 amino acids: CASSPSTSQTSYNEQFF. CDR3 sequence (DNA): TGTGCCAGCAGCCCCTCGACTAGCCAGACGTCCTACAATGAGCAGTTCTTC.

This chain uses TRBV4-1 with TRBJ2-1; no clear D gene. From germline, CDR1 is MGHRA and CDR2 YSYEKL. With 2 bases removed from V and 2 bases from J, the gap between germline ends came to 13 bases. This CDR3 has 16 amino acids. The CDR3 loop is CASSQMDLVAYNEQFF. CDR3 nucleotides: TGCGCCAGCAGCCAAATGGACCTTGTCGCCTACAATGAGCAGTTCTTC.

J is TRBJ2-7 and V is TRBV15; 8 bases are shared with TRBD2. CDR1 LNHNV and CDR2 YYDKDF come from the germline V gene (reference sequence). This CDR3 is built from 19 residues. Germline trimming cut 0 bases from V and 3 bases from J; bases unmatched to any gene: 16. The CDR3 bases are TGTGCCACCAGCAGAGAAAACCCCCAACTAGCGGCAGTGGACTACGAGCAGTACTTC. Protein sequence: CATSRENPQLAAVDYEQYF.

This chain connects TRBV9 to TRBJ1-1; 7 nucleotides match TRBD1. There are 18 residues in the CDR3. Unmatched junction bases numbered 24, after V lost 8 bases and J lost 5 bases. CDR1 SGDLS and CDR2 YYNGEE come from the germline V gene. CDR3 amino acids: CARPLGDRLFFLGTEAFF. The CDR3 DNA reads as TGTGCCAGACCTTTGGGGGACAGACTATTTTTTCTAGGGACTGAAGCTTTCTTT.

The rearrangement joins TRBV12-3 or TRBV12-4 to TRBJ2-3; 7 nucleotides match TRBD1. The CDR3 extends over 13 amino acids. Germline trimming cut 7 bases from V and 8 bases from J; bases unmatched to any gene: 9. The CDR3: CASTPQGSVTQYF. The DNA of the CDR3 is TGTGCCAGCACTCCACAGGGGTCAGTTACGCAGTATTTT.

This clone was counted once. The rearrangement links TRBV4-3 to TRBJ2-1, with D uncertain. The CDR3 is made up of 14 amino acids. The V end was cut by 0 bases, the J end by 7 bases, with 10 bases between. Per the germline V gene, CDR1 is LGHNA and CDR2 is YSLEER. CDR3 DNA sequence: TGCGCCAGCAGCCAAGAAGTAGCAAGTAATGAGCAGTTCTTC. Encoded protein: CASSQEVASNEQFF.

This chain joins TRBV6-6 and TRBJ1-1, with a possible D match to TRBD1 (5 bases). Germline V gives CDR1 MNHNY, CDR2 SVGAGI (reference sequence). The V end was cut by 0 bases, the J end by 5 bases, with 10 bases between. The CDR3 totals 14 residues. In DNA form, the CDR3 reads TGTGCCAGCAGTTACTCGGGACGGCGGACTGAAGCTTTCTTT. It encodes CASSYSGRRTEAFF.

The gene calls are TRBV18 and TRBJ1-1; 8 bases are a match to TRBD1. The CDR3 consists of 14 residues. Germline V CDR1 and CDR2: KGHSH, LQKENI. J gave up 1 base and V 6 bases, and 4 bases lay outside the gene matches. This CDR3 reads CASSSQGGNTEAFF. The CDR3 DNA follows: TGTGCCAGCTCCTCACAGGGGGGGAACACTGAAGCTTTCTTT.

This clone was observed once. The chain recombines TRBV18 with TRBJ1-2; D is uncertain. Trimming cost V 2 bases and J 8 bases, with 12 bases left between them. Germline CDR1 KGHSH, CDR2 LQKENI. This CDR3 comprises 13 residues. The CDR3 DNA follows: TGTGCCAGCTCACCAGAAAGGGCTCGCGGCTACACCTTC. This translates into CASSPERARGYTF.

The rearrangement uses TRBV27 and TRBJ2-2, with D possibly TRBD2 on 6 matching bases. The length of the CDR3 is 15 residues. V was shortened by 3 bases and J by 0 bases, with 8 bases between the two germline ends. Germline CDR1 MNHEY, CDR2 SMNVEV (reference sequence). CDR3 coding DNA: TGTGCCAGCAGTTTTCGGAGGGCGAACACCGGGGAGCTGTTTTTT. Residues: CASSFRRANTGELFF.

The J gene is TRBJ2-7, the V gene TRBV28; weak D call: TRBD2 (5 bases). The CDR3 consists of 15 residues. Germline CDR1 is MDHEN and CDR2 is SYDVKM. V was trimmed by 3 bases and J by 0 bases, leaving 12 bases between them. CDR3 protein: CASSFGGESSYEQYF. The CDR3 DNA is TGTGCCAGCAGTTTTGGTGGGGAGAGCTCCTACGAGCAGTACTTC. Full variable domain (outside the CDR3, taken from reference TRBV28 and TRBJ2-7): DVKVTQSSRYLVKRTGEKVFLECVQDMDHENMFWYRQDPGLGLRLIYFSYDVKMKEKGDIPEGYSVSREKKERFSLILESASTNQTSMYLCASSFGGESSYEQYFGPGTRLTVT.

The chain couples TRBV11-2 to TRBJ1-2; D is ambiguous. The length of the CDR3 is 14 residues. V gave up 0 bases and J gave up 2 bases, with 7 bases separating them. Germline V gene sequence: CDR1 SGHAT, CDR2 FQNNGV. The CDR3 sequence: CASSLDLGNYGYTF. The CDR3 DNA reads TGTGCCAGCAGCTTAGATCTAGGGAACTATGGCTACACCTTC.

The chain links TRBV25-1 to TRBJ2-3; 13 bases map to TRBD2. V trimming: 0 bases; J trimming: 5 bases; junction bases outside the gene matches: 2. This CDR3 is built from 16 residues. Per germline, CDR1 MGHDK and CDR2 SYGVNS. CDR3 amino acids: CASSEYRLAGGDTQYF. The CDR3 region has the DNA TGTGCCAGCAGTGAATACCGACTAGCGGGAGGAGATACGCAGTATTTT.